The rows below give T cell receptor beta chains drawn from one sample of a study of blood T cell repertoires in COVID-19. Assay: immunoSEQ multiplex PCR; the TCRdb copy retains only in-frame clones and omits some. The sample has approximately 350,000 clones, about 83% seen once. The sequencing sample was made of peripheral blood. These receptors originate from a young man with active or convalescent COVID-19. Both conserved end residues are part of each CDR3. Some rows have no size entry. The others give once, few or many, or a class for an expanded clone.

.	TRBV18	TRBJ1-2	CASSPPDGADHYGYTF
once	TRBV6-5	TRBJ2-7	CASRDTHGGEHF
.	TRBV19	TRBJ1-5	CASMGRGQGNQPQHF
.	TRBV10-1	TRBJ2-3	CARTTSGGPPCTDTQYF
.	TRBV9	TRBJ2-1	CASSRGTKTYNEQFF
.	TRBV27	TRBJ2-2	CASSPRGGAAGELFF
once	TRBV7-2	TRBJ2-7	CASSLEAGLAEQYF
.	TRBV2	TRBJ1-2	CASNMGTGRIGYTF
.	TRBV21-1	TRBJ2-6	CASSKAVQGASSGANVLTF
.	TRBV11-3	TRBJ2-1	CASSSGLAALQEQFF
.	TRBV7-9	TRBJ1-1	CASSWDKNTEAFF
.	TRBV7-9	TRBJ2-7	CASSLGRDSHEQYF
.	TRBV19	TRBJ1-6	CASSISGENSPLHF